The 10 T cell receptor beta chains below come from one sample, sequenced in a study of blood T cell repertoires in COVID-19. The table came from immunoSEQ multiplex PCR; TCRdb's copy has only in-frame clones and leaves some out. The top ten clones hold around 2.1% of a sample with some 200,000 clones, approximately 90% of them seen once. Sequenced input: PBMCs or T cells enriched from blood (not recorded which). The receptors derive from a woman aged 25 to 39 who had recovered from COVID-19.

The J gene is TRBJ1-1, the V gene TRBV4-1; perhaps TRBD1 as D (5 bases). The length of the CDR3 is 16 residues. Trimming removed 4 bases from V and 1 base from J, with 16 bases in between. Per the germline V gene, CDR1 is MGHRA and CDR2 is YSYEKL. The CDR3 DNA reads as TGCGCCAGCAGCCTCGGGGGGGATCCGGGGAACACTGAAGCTTTCTTT. Translated: CASSLGGDPGNTEAFF.

The chain has TRBV19 and TRBJ1-2; TRBD1 matches 8 bases. After removal of 6 bases from V and 7 bases from J, the junction contained 10 bases not matched to a gene. The CDR3 loop spans 14 amino acids. Per germline, CDR1 LNHDA and CDR2 SQIVND (reference sequence). CDR3 in amino acids: CASSSWQGAGGYTF. The CDR3 bases are TGTGCCAGTAGCAGCTGGCAGGGGGCAGGTGGCTACACCTTC.

The genes are TRBV24-1 and TRBJ2-1; 7 bases line up with TRBD2. The V and J ends lost 5 bases and 0 bases, in that order; junction bases with no gene match: 12. This CDR3 has 18 amino acids. CDR1 and CDR2 (germline): KGHDR, SFDVKD. CDR3 nucleotide sequence: TGTGCCACCAGTGCGGGGGGTAGACGGGCAAGCTCCTACAATGAGCAGTTCTTC. It yields the protein CATSAGGRRASSYNEQFF.

This clone was counted once. This chain links TRBV9 with TRBJ1-1; D gene ambiguous. Germline assignment: CDR1 SGDLS and CDR2 YYNGEE. This CDR3 has 9 residues. The chain's CDR3 is CAPRVVAFF. The DNA for the CDR3 is TGTGCTCCGAGAGTCGTAGCTTTCTTT.

The chain combines TRBV7-2 with TRBJ2-1; no clear D. Trimming cost V 1 base and J 4 bases, with 14 bases left between them. Germline CDR1 SGHTA, CDR2 FQGNSA. This CDR3 contains 16 residues. CDR3 loop: CASSLDPGTLYNEQFF. CDR3 sequence (DNA): TGTGCCAGCAGCTTAGATCCGGGTACGCTGTACAATGAGCAGTTCTTC.

This clone appeared a single time. The CDR3 DNA sequence: TGTGCCAGCAGTCCAGGTGGCGGCTACACCTTC. Translating gives CASSPGGGYTF. The chain links TRBV12-3 or TRBV12-4 to TRBJ1-2; D is ambiguous. This CDR3 is 11 amino acids long. V was cut by 5 bases and J by 8 bases, with 9 bases left in between.

The chain joins TRBV9 to TRBJ2-3; D ambiguous. CDR3 size: 15 residues. V was pared by 0 bases and J by 1 base, with 9 bases between. CDR1 is SGDLS, CDR2 YYNGEE, per germline. The CDR3 region is CASSVGAGGTDTQYF. CDR3 DNA: TGTGCCAGCAGCGTAGGGGCCGGTGGCACAGATACGCAGTATTTT.

V gene TRBV29-1 combines with J gene TRBJ1-1; no firm D call. Germline loops: CDR1 SQVTM, CDR2 ANQGSEA. Trimming shortened V by 4 bases and J by 0 bases, and 9 bases separated the two germline ends. The length of the CDR3 is 13 residues. The CDR3 DNA reads TGCAGCGTTGTGCGGCAGTTGAACACTGAAGCTTTCTTT. This encodes CSVVRQLNTEAFF.

V usage is TRBV7-8 and J usage is TRBJ1-3; D is possibly TRBD1 (5 bases). V was clipped by 5 bases and J by 0 bases, with 8 bases between them. Germline-derived CDR1 and CDR2 are SGHVS and FQNEAQ. The CDR3 is made up of 14 amino acids. In DNA form, the CDR3 reads TGTGCCAGCAGCGGGAGGGGCTCTGGAAACACCATATATTTT. Amino acid sequence: CASSGRGSGNTIYF. The variable domain in full, completed from reference TRBV7-8 and TRBJ1-3, reads GAGVSQSPRYKVAKRGQDVALRCDPISGHVSLFWYQQALGQGPEFLTYFQNEAQLDKSGLPSDRFFAERPEGSVSTLKIQRTQQEDSAVYLCASSGRGSGNTIYFGEGSWLTVV.

The rearrangement joins TRBV29-1 to TRBJ2-7; D may be TRBD1 (6 bases). Germline V CDR1 and CDR2: SQVTM, ANQGSEA. This CDR3 is built from 13 residues. Deletions cut 4 bases from V and 1 base from J, with 11 bases between. CDR3 residues: CSVVGHSSYEQYF. The CDR3, as DNA: TGCAGCGTTGTGGGACACTCATCCTACGAGCAGTACTTC.